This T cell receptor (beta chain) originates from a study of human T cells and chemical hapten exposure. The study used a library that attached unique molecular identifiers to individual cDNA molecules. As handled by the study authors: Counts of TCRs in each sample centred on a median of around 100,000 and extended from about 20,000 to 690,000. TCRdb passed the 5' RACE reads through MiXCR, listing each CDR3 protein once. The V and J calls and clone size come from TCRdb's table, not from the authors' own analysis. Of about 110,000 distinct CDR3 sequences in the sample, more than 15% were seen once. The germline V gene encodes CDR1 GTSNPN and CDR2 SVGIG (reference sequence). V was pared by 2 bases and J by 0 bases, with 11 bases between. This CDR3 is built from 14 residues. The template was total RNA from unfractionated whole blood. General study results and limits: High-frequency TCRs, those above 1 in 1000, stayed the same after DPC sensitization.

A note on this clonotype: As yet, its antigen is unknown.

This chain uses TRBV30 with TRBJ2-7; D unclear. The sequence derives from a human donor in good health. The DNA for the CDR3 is TGTGCCTGGAGTAGAGAGGTGCTCTCCTACGAGCAGTACTTC. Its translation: CAWSREVLSYEQYF.